The 30 T cell receptor beta chains presented below share a single source sample, sequenced in a study of blood T cell repertoires in COVID-19. Profiling relied on immunoSEQ multiplex PCR, and the TCRdb table lists in-frame clones only, not all of them. The table shows a few hundred thousand clones, with 70% to 90% occurring only once. The sample consisted of peripheral blood. These receptors were taken from a man aged 55 to 70 with acute or convalescent COVID-19.

For the CDR3, the DNA is TGCAGCGGGACAGGGGATGTAGAGACCCAGTACTTC. It encodes CSGTGDVETQYF. The chain is built from TRBV29-1 and TRBJ2-5; 9 nucleotides agree with TRBD1. CDR1 is SQVTM, CDR2 ANQGSEA, per germline. V dropped 7 bases and J dropped 4; count of bases not matched to a gene: 4. The CDR3 has 12 residues.

This clone was found once. This CDR3 reads CASSLGDRPSPLHF. The CDR3 DNA reads TGCGCCAGCAGCTTGGGGGACAGACCATCACCCCTCCACTTT. The V gene is TRBV5-1, the J gene TRBJ1-6; TRBD1 aligns across 7 bases. The CDR3 extends over 14 amino acids. Germline CDR1 SGHRS, CDR2 YFSETQ. V gave up 0 bases and J gave up 10 bases; unmatched junction bases: 4.

The V and J genes are TRBV11-1 and TRBJ2-7; D is possibly TRBD1 (6 bases). V gave up 2 bases and J gave up 0 bases, with 8 bases separating them. The CDR3 runs to 14 residues. CDR1 SGHAT and CDR2 FQDESV come from the germline V gene (reference sequence). CDR3: CASSLSRGSYEQYF. The DNA of the CDR3 is TGTGCCAGCAGCTTATCCAGGGGCTCCTACGAGCAGTACTTC.

The J gene is TRBJ1-1, the V gene TRBV30; no clear D gene. CDR1 is GTSNPN, CDR2 SVGIG, per germline (reference sequence). This CDR3 has 13 residues. V was trimmed by 1 base and J by 7 bases, leaving 13 bases between them. The CDR3 sequence is CAWSGSHGIEAFF. CDR3 in DNA: TGTGCCTGGAGTGGGTCCCACGGGATTGAAGCTTTCTTT.

The rearrangement links TRBV19 to TRBJ1-6; D is possibly TRBD1 (6 bases). The length of the CDR3 is 15 residues. Germline V CDR1 and CDR2: LNHDA, SQIVND (reference sequence). V lost 3 bases to trimming and J lost 8 bases, with 14 bases between them. The chain's CDR3 is CASSIRQAGDSPLHF. CDR3 coding DNA: TGTGCCAGTAGTATTAGACAGGCCGGGGATTCACCCCTCCACTTT. Together with reference TRBV19 and TRBJ1-6, the CDR3 gives the full variable domain: DGGITQSPKYLFRKEGQNVTLSCEQNLNHDAMYWYRQDPGQGLRLIYYSQIVNDFQKGDIAEGYSVSREKKESFPLTVTSAQKNPTAFYLCASSIRQAGDSPLHFGNGTRLTVT.

The gene calls are TRBV18 and TRBJ1-1, with 8 bases fitting TRBD1. Germline V gene sequence: CDR1 KGHSH, CDR2 LQKENI. The CDR3 is 17 amino acids. J gave up 3 bases and V 2 bases, and 11 bases lay outside the gene matches. The CDR3 here is CASSPEKAGGAYTEAFF. CDR3 DNA sequence: TGTGCCAGCTCACCAGAGAAGGCAGGGGGCGCTTACACTGAAGCTTTCTTT.

V gene TRBV5-4 combines with J gene TRBJ2-1; perhaps TRBD2 as D (6 bases). Germline assignment: CDR1 SGHNT and CDR2 YYREEE (reference sequence). The V gene lost 0 bases and the J gene lost 2 bases, with 6 bases spanning the gap. This CDR3 has 14 amino acids. Written as DNA, the CDR3 is TGTGCCAGCAGCTTGGAGCGGGCCTACAATGAGCAGTTCTTC. Encoded protein: CASSLERAYNEQFF.

The chain employs TRBV3-1 (or the pseudogene TRBV3-2) and TRBJ2-2; 10 bases fit TRBD2. The junction had 9 bases not matched to a gene; V was cut back by 4 bases and J by 1 base. Germline-derived CDR1 and CDR2 are LGHDT and YNNKEL (reference sequence). The CDR3 totals 18 residues. The CDR3 DNA reads TGTGCCAGCAGCCGGGCTGGACGACTAGCGGGGAACACCGGGGAGCTGTTTTTT. The encoded protein is CASSRAGRLAGNTGELFF.

This chain joins TRBV28 and TRBJ2-3; 7 bases map to TRBD1. The J segment lost 2 bases and the V segment lost 5 bases, leaving 7 bases of the junction unmatched. Germline CDR1 MDHEN, CDR2 SYDVKM. This CDR3 spans 15 amino acids. CDR3 loop: CASSTRDRNTDTQYF. The DNA of the CDR3 is TGTGCCAGCAGTACGAGGGACAGAAACACAGATACGCAGTATTTT.

This chain uses TRBV6-2 or TRBV6-3 with TRBJ2-7, with 11 bases fitting TRBD2. Per the germline V gene, CDR1 is MNHEY and CDR2 is SVGEGT. The ends lost 4 bases at V and 1 base at J; junction bases unmatched: 6. This CDR3 has 16 amino acids. CDR3 sequence: CASSSPSGGPSYEQYF. The CDR3, as DNA: TGTGCCAGCAGTTCCCCTAGCGGGGGGCCATCCTACGAGCAGTACTTC.

The V gene is TRBV7-9, the J gene TRBJ2-2, with D tentatively TRBD2 (6 bases). The CDR3 has 15 amino acids. Germline V gene lookup returns CDR1 SEHNR and CDR2 FQNEAQ (reference sequence). With 1 base removed from V and 3 bases from J, the gap between germline ends came to 9 bases. DNA for the CDR3: TGTGCCAGCAGCTTAGGGACTACCTACACCGGGGAGCTGTTTTTT. This encodes CASSLGTTYTGELFF.

This chain joins TRBV7-6 and TRBJ1-5, with 8 nucleotides matching TRBD1. CDR3 length equals 21 residues. V dropped 1 base and J dropped 0; count of bases not matched to a gene: 17. Germline CDR1 SGHVS, CDR2 FNYEAQ. Here the CDR3 DNA reads TGTGCCAGCAGCTTAGGGGGGCCGGGACAGGCCAGAGGGGGTAGCAATCAGCCCCAGCATTTT. It encodes CASSLGGPGQARGGSNQPQHF.

The CDR3 DNA sequence: TGTGCCAGCAGTCCCGCCGGACAGAGCTACGAGCAGTACTTC. Amino acid sequence: CASSPAGQSYEQYF. The chain carries TRBV6-2 or TRBV6-3 and TRBJ2-7, with TRBD1 as a possible D gene (6 bases). The CDR3 extends over 14 amino acids. V dropped 5 bases and J dropped 3 bases, with 14 bases sitting between them. Per the germline V gene, CDR1 is MNHEY and CDR2 is SVGEGT.

The rearrangement uses TRBV7-8 and TRBJ1-6; the match to TRBD1 covers 8 bases. The trim removed 3 bases at V and 7 bases at J, leaving 8 bases unmatched. CDR1 is SGHVS and CDR2 is FQNEAQ in the germline V gene. This CDR3 contains 16 residues. This chain's CDR3 is CASSLGDRIGNSPLHF. CDR3 DNA: TGTGCCAGCAGCTTGGGGGACAGGATAGGGAATTCACCCCTCCACTTT.

This clone was counted once. V usage is TRBV19 and J usage is TRBJ1-5; TRBD1 agrees at 7 bases. CDR1 is LNHDA and CDR2 is SQIVND in the germline V gene (reference sequence). This CDR3 has 15 residues. Unmatched junction bases numbered 8, after V lost 4 bases and J lost 5 bases. The CDR3 here is CASSRDRAGDQPQHF. CDR3 DNA sequence: TGTGCCAGTAGTAGAGACAGGGCGGGGGATCAGCCCCAGCATTTT.

The CDR3 loop is CASSLRAVGAGAQETQYF. The CDR3 nucleotides read TGTGCCAGCAGCTTACGGGCCGTCGGGGCGGGGGCTCAAGAGACCCAGTACTTC. This sequence joins TRBV7-3 and TRBJ2-5; tentative D call: TRBD2 (7 bases). The CDR3 is made up of 18 amino acids. CDR1 SGHTA and CDR2 FQGTGA come from the germline V gene. Trimming stripped 2 bases from V and 2 bases from J, with 21 bases between.

The chain couples TRBV7-2 to TRBJ1-3, with 7 bases identical to TRBD1. V shed 4 bases, J shed 4 bases, and the junction held 1 base outside the gene matches. This CDR3 is 13 amino acids long. Germline CDR1 and CDR2: SGHTA and FQGNSA. CDR3 bases: TGTGCCAGCAGCTGGGGACAGGGAAACACCATATATTTT. It encodes CASSWGQGNTIYF.

CDR3 in amino acids: CASSYDVGEEAFF. The DNA of the CDR3 is TGTGCCAGCAGTTACGACGTGGGAGAGGAAGCTTTCTTT. V gene TRBV6-5 combines with J gene TRBJ1-1; D unclear. In germline, CDR1 is MNHEY, CDR2 SVGAGI. V lost 2 bases, J lost 8 bases, and 12 bases lay in between. The CDR3 runs to 13 residues.

The chain links TRBV24-1 to TRBJ1-5; 7 bases match TRBD1. CDR1 and CDR2 from the germline V gene are KGHDR and SFDVKD. V lost 3 bases and J lost 1; bases outside the gene matches: 2. The CDR3 runs to 15 residues. CDR3 region: CATSDATGSNQPQHF. DNA of the CDR3: TGTGCCACCAGTGATGCGACAGGGAGCAATCAGCCCCAGCATTTT.

The CDR3 sequence: CASSLDAGRNTGELFF. CDR3 nucleotide sequence: TGTGCCAGCAGCTTAGACGCGGGGCGTAACACCGGGGAGCTGTTTTTT. V gene TRBV11-2 combines with J gene TRBJ2-2, with TRBD2 as a possible D gene (6 bases). Germline CDR1 and CDR2: SGHAT and FQNNGV. Trimming shortened V by 0 bases and J by 2 bases, and 10 bases separated the two germline ends. This CDR3 has 16 residues. The complete variable domain, with remaining parts taken from reference TRBV11-2 and TRBJ2-2, reads EAGVAQSPRYKIIEKRQSVAFWCNPISGHATLYWYQQILGQGPKLLIQFQNNGVVDDSQLPKDRFSAERLKGVDSTLKIQPAKLEDSAVYLCASSLDAGRNTGELFFGEGSRLTVL.

The chain couples TRBV11-3 to TRBJ2-7; TRBD1 matches at 7 bases. Trimming cost V 0 bases and J 1 base; bases outside gene matches: 18. CDR3 length: 20 amino acids. Germline CDR1 reads SGHNT; CDR2 reads YENEEA. The CDR3 here is CASSLDLRAGGQVCSYEQYF. DNA of the CDR3: TGTGCCAGCAGCTTAGATCTAAGGGCAGGGGGTCAGGTCTGTTCCTACGAGCAGTACTTC. The variable domain in full, with the rest retrieved from reference TRBV11-3 and TRBJ2-7, is EAGVVQSPRYKIIEKKQPVAFWCNPISGHNTLYWYLQNLGQGPELLIRYENEEAVDDSQLPKDRFSAERLKGVDSTLKIQPAELGDSAVYLCASSLDLRAGGQVCSYEQYFGPGTRLTVT.

J is TRBJ1-1 and V is TRBV3-1 (or the pseudogene TRBV3-2); possibly TRBD1 for D (6 bases). V lost 1 base and J lost 3, with 9 bases in between. CDR1 and CDR2 from the germline V gene are LGHDT and YNNKEL (reference sequence). The CDR3 runs to 14 residues. The CDR3 reads CASSQGRGHTEAFF. The CDR3 bases are TGTGCCAGCAGCCAAGGCAGGGGTCACACTGAAGCTTTCTTT.

The V gene is TRBV3-1 (or the pseudogene TRBV3-2), the J gene TRBJ2-1; possible D gene TRBD1, 5 bases. Germline values: CDR1 LGHDT, CDR2 YNNKEL (reference sequence). This CDR3 has 12 residues. The germline V and J ends were trimmed by 1 base and 8 bases, with 6 bases remaining between them. CDR3 nucleotides: TGTGCCAGCAGCCAAGTAGGGGATGAGCAGTTCTTC. This gives the protein CASSQVGDEQFF.

This clone came up a few times. This sequence joins TRBV5-1 and TRBJ2-2; D is perhaps TRBD2 (6 bases). V shed 4 bases and J shed 4 bases, with 32 bases lying between them. The CDR3 length is 21 residues. CDR1 is SGHRS, CDR2 YFSETQ, per germline. Here the CDR3 DNA reads TGCGCCAGCAGCGGAAGGGCGAATTTAGGGACTCAAGGCCGGCCCACCGGGGAGCTGTTTTTT. This encodes CASSGRANLGTQGRPTGELFF. The whole variable domain, remainder taken from reference TRBV5-1 and TRBJ2-2, is KAGVTQTPRYLIKTRGQQVTLSCSPISGHRSVSWYQQTPGQGLQFLFEYFSETQRNKGNFPGRFSGRQFSNSRSEMNVSTLELGDSALYLCASSGRANLGTQGRPTGELFFGEGSRLTVL.

J is TRBJ1-5 and V is TRBV19; TRBD1 aligns across 9 bases. V shed 7 bases and J 3 bases; nucleotides not matched to a gene: 4. Germline V gene lookup returns CDR1 LNHDA and CDR2 SQIVND (reference sequence). This CDR3 region has 14 residues. CDR3 amino acids: CASTRTGDNQPQHF. CDR3 nucleotide sequence: TGTGCCAGTACCAGGACAGGGGACAATCAGCCCCAGCATTTT.

V is TRBV6-5 and J is TRBJ2-7, with 8 bases that match TRBD1. CDR3 length equals 15 residues. The ends lost 0 bases at V and 2 bases at J; junction bases unmatched: 3. Germline-derived CDR1 and CDR2 are MNHEY and SVGAGI. The CDR3 here is CASSYSTGDPYEQYF. The CDR3 bases are TGTGCCAGCAGTTACTCGACAGGGGACCCCTACGAGCAGTACTTC.

A remark on this clone: This CDR3 is also generated by other DNA sequences in the sample. The V gene is TRBV18, the J gene TRBJ1-2; TRBD1 might be the D (6 bases). Germline CDR1 is KGHSH and CDR2 is LQKENI. V was trimmed by 3 bases and J by 2 bases, leaving 10 bases between them. This CDR3 contains 14 residues. The DNA for the CDR3 is TGTGCCAGCTCACCTCGGACAGACAACTATGGCTACACCTTC. It codes for CASSPRTDNYGYTF.

This clone has a handful of counts. This chain uses TRBV6-1 with TRBJ1-5, with D tentatively TRBD1 (5 bases). Germline lookup yields CDR1 MNHNS and CDR2 SASEGT. V shed 2 bases and J shed 7 bases, with 12 bases lying between them. The CDR3 extends over 14 amino acids. Here the CDR3 DNA reads TGTGCCAGCAGTGAAAAGCAGGGTAGCCAGCCCCAGCATTTT. Protein sequence: CASSEKQGSQPQHF.

This chain joins TRBV4-1 and TRBJ1-2, with D possibly TRBD1 on 5 matching bases. Germline CDR1 MGHRA, CDR2 YSYEKL. This CDR3 has 14 amino acids. The germline V and J ends were trimmed by 1 base and 4 bases, with 10 bases remaining between them. In DNA, the CDR3 is TGCGCCAGCAGCCAAGTGGAGGGACCCTATGGCTACACCTTC. As protein: CASSQVEGPYGYTF.

CDR3: CASSLTSGASYEQYF. CDR3 sequence (DNA): TGTGCCAGCAGCTTAACTAGCGGGGCCTCCTACGAGCAGTACTTC. This sequence joins TRBV11-3 and TRBJ2-7, with 10 bases identical to TRBD2. CDR3 length: 15 residues. The V gene end was trimmed by 2 bases and the J gene end by 0 bases; junction bases not matched to a gene: 1. CDR1 SGHNT and CDR2 YENEEA come from the germline V gene.